These 24 T cell receptor beta chains originate from one sample sequenced in a study of OX40 agonist ivuxolimab in advanced cancers. Only in-frame clones appear in the TCRdb table, and some are missing; sequencing was by immunoSEQ multiplex PCR. The data show over 25,000 clones, 86% seen once. Sequencing was performed on CD4+ or CD8+ T cells sorted from blood, taken in a trial of the OX40 agonist ivuxolimab. These receptors were collected from an adult with an advanced solid tumor such as melanoma, head and neck, liver or kidney cancer.

The genes are TRBV11-3 and TRBJ2-7; the match to TRBD1 covers 7 bases. J was trimmed by 1 base and V by 5 bases; bases with no gene match: 5. Germline loops: CDR1 SGHNT, CDR2 YENEEA. The CDR3 has 14 residues. CDR3 sequence: CASSEAGGSYEQYF. DNA for the CDR3: TGTGCCAGCAGCGAAGCAGGGGGATCCTACGAGCAGTACTTC.

In its sample, this clone ranks as large. This chain links TRBV6-5 with TRBJ1-1; the match to TRBD1 covers 8 bases. This CDR3 has 15 residues. The ends lost 0 bases at V and 5 bases at J; junction bases unmatched: 5. Germline V gene sequence: CDR1 MNHEY, CDR2 SVGAGI. This CDR3 is CASSYSGRGRTEAFF. In DNA form, the CDR3 reads TGTGCCAGCAGTTACTCTGGCAGGGGGCGGACTGAAGCTTTCTTT.

The chain recombines TRBV5-6 with TRBJ2-7; D is uncertain. Germline CDR1 and CDR2: SGHDT and YYEEEE. The ends were cut back, 4 bases at V and 0 bases at J, with 11 bases in the middle. This CDR3 has 14 residues. CDR3 region: CASSLQLRSYEQYF. In DNA, the CDR3 is TGTGCCAGCAGCCTCCAACTCCGCTCCTACGAGCAGTACTTC.

The rearrangement uses TRBV5-1 and TRBJ2-1; TRBD1 might be the D (5 bases). The V gene lost 1 base and the J gene lost 0 bases, with 14 bases spanning the gap. Germline CDR1 reads SGHRS; CDR2 reads YFSETQ. The CDR3 covers 17 residues. CDR3 nucleotide sequence: TGCGCCAGCAGCTTGTTCGCGCTTGGGGCCTCCTACAATGAGCAGTTCTTC. It codes for CASSLFALGASYNEQFF.

This clone was seen only a few times. The chain combines TRBV4-1 with TRBJ1-6; D is perhaps TRBD1 (5 bases). CDR1 and CDR2 (germline): MGHRA, YSYEKL. Between the trimmed V and J ends, which lost 2 bases and 7 bases, there was a span of 18 bases. The CDR3 spans 17 residues. CDR3 DNA: TGCGCCAGCAGCCAACAGGGCCCGGGGTCGGGAAATTCACCCCTCCACTTT. The encoded protein is CASSQQGPGSGNSPLHF.

The chain links TRBV10-1 to TRBJ2-6; D gene unclear. Trimming took 2 bases from V and 0 from J, leaving 8 bases between them. From germline, CDR1 is WNHNN and CDR2 SYGVQD (reference sequence). The CDR3 has 16 amino acids. This CDR3 is CASSETRPSGANVLTF. CDR3 nucleotide sequence: TGCGCCAGCAGTGAGACCAGGCCCTCTGGGGCCAACGTCCTGACTTTC.

The genes are TRBV28 and TRBJ2-2; TRBD1 might be the D (6 bases). The CDR3 is 13 residues long. Germline V lookup: CDR1 MDHEN, CDR2 SYDVKM. V was clipped by 9 bases and J by 4 bases, with 12 bases between them. The CDR3 protein is CASRQVGTGELFF. For the CDR3, the DNA is TGTGCCAGTAGACAGGTCGGCACCGGGGAGCTGTTTTTT.

J is TRBJ2-7 and V is TRBV15, with 7 bases matching TRBD1. CDR1 is LNHNV, CDR2 YYDKDF, per germline (reference sequence). V lost 3 bases to trimming and J lost 1 base; unmatched junction nucleotides: 9. The length of the CDR3 is 16 residues. The CDR3: CATSSIDRVVSYEQYF. The DNA for the CDR3 is TGTGCCACCAGCAGCATCGACAGGGTAGTATCCTACGAGCAGTACTTC.

The V gene is TRBV7-6, the J gene TRBJ1-2; D not certain. Trimming took 0 bases from V and 5 from J, leaving 7 bases between them. The length of the CDR3 is 13 residues. The germline V gene encodes CDR1 SGHVS and CDR2 FNYEAQ. This chain's CDR3 is CASSLANGYGYTF. The CDR3 coding sequence is TGTGCCAGCAGCTTAGCTAACGGATATGGCTACACCTTC.

The chain uses TRBV25-1 and TRBJ1-3; D gene unclear. The CDR3 extends over 12 amino acids. In germline, CDR1 is MGHDK, CDR2 SYGVNS. Trimming removed 8 bases from V and 0 bases from J, with 5 bases in between. CDR3 in DNA: TGTGCCAGCTGGGGCTCTGGAAACACCATATATTTT. Translating gives CASWGSGNTIYF. Full variable domain (outside the CDR3, taken from reference TRBV25-1 and TRBJ1-3): EADIYQTPRYLVIGTGKKITLECSQTMGHDKMYWYQQDPGMELHLIHYSYGVNSTEKGDLSSESTVSRIRTEHFPLTLESARPSHTSQYLCASWGSGNTIYFGEGSWLTVV.

J is TRBJ2-7 and V is TRBV6-5; either TRBD1 or TRBD2 may fit D (5 bases each). This CDR3 region has 15 residues. Trimming removed 0 bases from V and 6 bases from J, with 15 bases in between. Germline V gene data show CDR1 as MNHEY and CDR2 as SVGAGI. CDR3 DNA: TGTGCCAGCAGTTACTCGATGGGACCAGCTGGCGAGCAGTACTTC. Residues: CASSYSMGPAGEQYF.

This clone is medium-sized by share. The chain combines TRBV27 with TRBJ1-2; 7 nucleotides match TRBD1. The CDR3 sequence is 13 residues long. V shed 9 bases, J shed 6 bases, and the junction held 10 bases outside the gene matches. Germline loops: CDR1 MNHEY, CDR2 SMNVEV (reference sequence). CDR3 residues: CASKGTAWDGYTF. The DNA of the CDR3 is TGTGCCAGTAAAGGGACAGCCTGGGATGGCTACACCTTC.

This clone was seen just once. Sequence at one end of the junction differs from germline and may be a read error. This chain links TRBV27 with TRBJ2-2; TRBD2 might be the D (7 bases). CDR1 is MNHEY and CDR2 is SMNVEV in the germline V gene (reference sequence). The CDR3 runs 13 residues. The CDR3 bases are TGTGCCAGCGGTTTGGGGGGGCGCGGGGAGCTGTTTTTT. It codes for CASGLGGRGELFF.

The rearrangement uses TRBV9 and TRBJ2-1; 11 bases are a match to TRBD2. Per germline, CDR1 SGDLS and CDR2 YYNGEE. The junction had 9 bases not matched to a gene; V was cut back by 3 bases and J by 7 bases. CDR3 length: 16 residues. The CDR3 sequence: CASSGYSGGALNEQFF. CDR3 coding DNA: TGTGCCAGCAGCGGCTATAGCGGGGGGGCCTTGAATGAGCAGTTCTTC.

The V call is TRBV28, the J call TRBJ2-1; D may be TRBD1 or TRBD2 (5 bases each). Germline-derived CDR1 and CDR2 are MDHEN and SYDVKM. This CDR3 contains 11 residues. With 6 bases removed from V and 8 bases from J, the gap between germline ends came to 8 bases. The CDR3 is CASSLGDEQFF. The DNA for the CDR3 is TGTGCCAGCAGCCTGGGGGATGAGCAGTTCTTC. The whole variable domain, remainder taken from reference TRBV28 and TRBJ2-1, is DVKVTQSSRYLVKRTGEKVFLECVQDMDHENMFWYRQDPGLGLRLIYFSYDVKMKEKGDIPEGYSVSREKKERFSLILESASTNQTSMYLCASSLGDEQFFGPGTRLTVL.

This rearrangement joins TRBV15 to TRBJ2-2, with TRBD2 matching 14 bases. The junction had 4 bases not matched to a gene; V was cut back by 0 bases and J by 7 bases. The CDR3 consists of 17 residues. Germline V gene data show CDR1 as LNHNV and CDR2 as YYDKDF (reference sequence). For the CDR3, the DNA is TGTGCCACCAGCAGAGATCGGGGACTAGCGGGAGACGGGGAGCTGTTTTTT. Translating it yields CATSRDRGLAGDGELFF.

The V gene is TRBV7-9, the J gene TRBJ1-4, with a tentative D call TRBD1 (6 bases). The CDR3 consists of 19 residues. Trimming removed 5 bases from V and 0 bases from J, with 22 bases in between. The germline gives CDR1 SEHNR, CDR2 FQNEAQ (reference sequence). The CDR3 loop is CASSGYREGDLATNEKLFF. CDR3 bases: TGTGCCAGCAGCGGATACAGGGAGGGCGACCTTGCAACTAATGAAAAACTGTTTTTT.

V usage is TRBV27 and J usage is TRBJ2-3; no firm D call. CDR1 is MNHEY, CDR2 SMNVEV, per germline (reference sequence). CDR3 length: 15 amino acids. V was trimmed by 5 bases and J by 5 bases, leaving 17 bases between them. The CDR3 DNA reads TGTGCCAGCAGTCAAAACCCCAGCCAGGAAGATACGCAGTATTTT. It is translated as CASSQNPSQEDTQYF.

This rearrangement joins TRBV9 to TRBJ2-3; D not resolved. Trimming pared 1 base from V and 2 bases from J, leaving 11 bases between. This CDR3 comprises 15 residues. Germline V lookup: CDR1 SGDLS, CDR2 YYNGEE. The CDR3 DNA is TGTGCCAGCAGCGTATACCCGAGAAACACAGATACGCAGTATTTT. Its translation is CASSVYPRNTDTQYF.

CDR3 sequence reads: CASSPGTSGTSSYEQYF. In DNA, the CDR3 is TGTGCCAGCAGCCCCGGGACTAGCGGGACCTCCTCCTACGAGCAGTACTTC. This chain joins TRBV5-6 and TRBJ2-7; 13 nucleotides match TRBD2. This CDR3 is built from 17 residues. V dropped 4 bases and J dropped 0; count of bases not matched to a gene: 7. CDR1 is SGHDT and CDR2 is YYEEEE in the germline V gene.

With regard to this clone: The junction shows a germline mismatch at one end, possibly a read error. The rearrangement joins TRBV7-7 to TRBJ2-5, with TRBD2 matching 7 bases. There are 15 residues in the CDR3. Germline V gene lookup returns CDR1 SSHAT and CDR2 FNYEAQ (reference sequence). CDR3 sequence (DNA): TGTGCTAGCAGCTTGAGGACGGGGGGCCAAGAGACCCAGTACTTC. Translating it yields CASSLRTGGQETQYF.

This chain joins TRBV5-1 and TRBJ2-3, with unresolved D. In germline, CDR1 is SGHRS, CDR2 YFSETQ. The CDR3 contains 14 residues. V was pared by 4 bases and J by 0 bases, with 9 bases between. CDR3 loop: CASSQGSSTDTQYF. CDR3 DNA sequence: TGCGCCAGCAGCCAAGGATCTAGCACAGATACGCAGTATTTT.

The chain couples TRBV5-1 to TRBJ1-1; D call uncertain. V was cut by 4 bases and J by 2 bases, with 12 bases left in between. The germline gives CDR1 SGHRS, CDR2 YFSETQ. This CDR3 has 14 residues. For the CDR3, the DNA is TGCGCCAGCAGCCCGAGCGGCACCAACACTGAAGCTTTCTTT. Its translation: CASSPSGTNTEAFF.

This sequence joins TRBV13 and TRBJ2-1, with D possibly being TRBD2 (6 bases). V was trimmed by 8 bases and J by 7 bases, leaving 18 bases between them. The germline gives CDR1 PRHDT, CDR2 FYEKMQ (reference sequence). The CDR3 length is 14 residues. CDR3 DNA sequence: TGTGCCAGCTCGGACGGGAGCGGCCCAAATGAGCAGTTCTTC. It encodes CASSDGSGPNEQFF.